This is a list of T cell receptor beta chains from one sample in a study of blood T cell repertoires in COVID-19. Using immunoSEQ multiplex PCR, the repertoire was profiled, and TCRdb retains in-frame clones only, with some absent. The sample yields a few hundred thousand clones, approximately 89% seen once. The sequenced sample consisted of peripheral blood. The receptors stem from a woman in her 30s with COVID-19, enrolled during active disease. Each CDR3 is given with its conserved first and last residue. The D gene is left open where the match is weak. A row's size may be missing; if present it is once, few, many or a size class.

clone_size	d_call	v_call	cdr3_length	j_call	cdr3_nt	cdr3_aa
-	-	TRBV29-1	17	TRBJ1-1	TGCAGCGTTGAAGGTACCGCAGGGTTATGGGGAAACACTGAAGCTTTCTTT	CSVEGTAGLWGNTEAFF
once	-	TRBV6-6	14	TRBJ1-1	TGTGCCAGCAGTTACCAGGGTGGGAACACTGAAGCTTTCTTT	CASSYQGGNTEAFF
-	TRBD1	TRBV28	12	TRBJ1-2	TGTGCCAGCAGTTTAATTTCGACAGGGTGGACCTTC	CASSLISTGWTF
-	-	TRBV19	15	TRBJ1-2	TGTGCCAGTAGGATGAGGACAGCGATAAACTATGGCTACACCTTC	CASRMRTAINYGYTF
-	-	TRBV7-9	14	TRBJ1-1	TGTGCCAGCAGCTTAGGCCAAGCGAACACTGAAGCTTTCTTT	CASSLGQANTEAFF
few	-	TRBV5-1	15	TRBJ1-4	TGCGCCAGCAGCTTGCTAGGGGCAGGGAATGAAAAACTGTTTTTT	CASSLLGAGNEKLFF
-	-	TRBV12-2	16	TRBJ1-6	TGTGCAAGTCGCTTCTTCGACAGGGCAGATAATTCACCCCTCCACTTT	CASRFFDRADNSPLHF
-	TRBD1	TRBV5-1	14	TRBJ2-7	TGCGCCAGCAGCTCCCCGACAGGGGATACCGAGCAGTACTTC	CASSSPTGDTEQYF
-	TRBD1	TRBV5-6	16	TRBJ1-2	TGTGCCAGCAGCCCGGTGGACAGGCCGGAAAACTATGGCTACACCTTC	CASSPVDRPENYGYTF
-	-	TRBV9	14	TRBJ1-2	TGTGCCAGCAGCCCAGGGGCGGGTATGGGGGGCTACACCTTC	CASSPGAGMGGYTF
once	TRBD2	TRBV7-2	15	TRBJ2-3	TGTGCCAGCAGCCCCCCGGCGGCGGGGGAAGATACGCAGTATTTT	CASSPPAAGEDTQYF
few	TRBD1	TRBV10-1	14	TRBJ2-7	TGCGCCAGCAGTGAGTCGCAGGGGGCAGCGGAGCAGTACTTC	CASSESQGAAEQYF
-	TRBD2	TRBV20-1	15	TRBJ2-3	TGCAGTGCTAGTACCCCTAGCGGGGGGCGGGATACGCAGTATTTT	CSASTPSGGRDTQYF
-	TRBD1	TRBV28	14	TRBJ2-1	TGTGCCAGCAGCGCCAGGGGGAAAGGGGATGAGCAGTTCTTC	CASSARGKGDEQFF
-	-	TRBV19	12	TRBJ1-2	TGTGCCAGCGGACAGTTTAACTATGGCTACACCTTC	CASGQFNYGYTF
once	-	TRBV4-1	14	TRBJ2-1	TGCGCCAGCAGCCACGACCTAGCCTTCGATGAGCAGTTCTTC	CASSHDLAFDEQFF
few	TRBD1	TRBV2	16	TRBJ2-1	TGTGCCAGCAGTGCAGTAAGACAGGGAAGGGGTAATGAGCAGTTCTTC	CASSAVRQGRGNEQFF
-	-	TRBV9	17	TRBJ1-3	TGTGCCAGCAGCGTAGACCCACAGCCTCACTCTGGAAACACCATATATTTT	CASSVDPQPHSGNTIYF
-	TRBD1	TRBV28	19	TRBJ1-2	TGTGCCAGCAGTCCGAGCACCCTGACAGGGGTGCGGCGTAACTATGGCTACACCTTC	CASSPSTLTGVRRNYGYTF
-	-	TRBV7-9	15	TRBJ1-1	TGTGCCAGCAGCTTAGTTATGGGCTCAAACACTGAAGCTTTCTTT	CASSLVMGSNTEAFF
-	-	TRBV5-6	15	TRBJ2-3	TGTGCCAGCAGCTTGCCGGGGGAGGCGACAGATACGCAGTATTTT	CASSLPGEATDTQYF
-	-	TRBV9	17	TRBJ2-2	TGTGCCAGCAGCGTAGATAGATACAGAATAAACACCGGGGAGCTGTTTTTT	CASSVDRYRINTGELFF
-	-	TRBV5-8	15	TRBJ2-5	TGTGCCAGCAGCTTGACCGGGGGGCGGTCGGAGACCCAGTACTTC	CASSLTGGRSETQYF
-	TRBD1	TRBV5-1	13	TRBJ1-2	TGCGCCAGCAGCTTGACAGGGGGTGGTGGCTACACCTTC	CASSLTGGGGYTF
-	TRBD1	TRBV5-4	15	TRBJ1-2	TGTGCCAGCAGGTTGTTAAAGACAGGGTCTGATGGCTACACCTTC	CASRLLKTGSDGYTF